This TCR beta chain was identified during a study of Ad26.COV2.S vaccination and SARS-CoV-2 variants. Comments on this clone: The same CDR3 can be traced to other DNA sequences in this sample.

Trimming shortened V by 6 bases and J by 1 base, and 10 bases separated the two germline ends. The V gene's germline CDR1 is KGHSH and CDR2 LQKENI. CDR3 length: 14 amino acids. As for treatment: some 19 received Ad26.COV2.S at low or high dose, single or two shots; about 5 received placebo; per-sample allocation not given. After the first vaccine or placebo injection, samples were drawn on day 63. Only in-frame clones appear in the TCRdb table, and some are missing; sequencing was by immunoSEQ multiplex PCR. The sample lists some 300,000 clones, around four fifths occurring once. The chain couples TRBV18 to TRBJ1-5; no firm D call. The sequence derives from a person between 18 and 60 years old who received the Ad26.COV2.S COVID-19 vaccine or a placebo. Sequenced here: peripheral blood, sampled in a trial of Ad26.COV2.S vaccine versus placebo. The CDR3, as DNA: TGTGCCAGCTCGCGGACCGGCAGCAATCAGCCCCAGCATTTT. Translated: CASSRTGSNQPQHF.